Below, 17 T cell receptor beta chains from the same sample are listed, as sequenced in a study of CD4 and CD8 cells across lung adenocarcinoma regions. TCRdb called the PCR reads again in MiXCR, with one record for every CDR3 protein. Of 11,000 or so distinct CDR3 sequences detected, about 56% appear once; the ten largest clones hold 30% to 40%. Specimen: CD8+ T cells from the center of a lung tumor. The receptors come from a female donor with lung adenocarcinoma. The CD4 and CD8 labels of this study may be unreliable.

This clonotype was seen ten or more times. This chain joins TRBV7-7 and TRBJ2-1, with TRBD1 identical over 11 bases. Per germline, CDR1 SSHAT and CDR2 FNYEAQ (reference sequence). This CDR3 has 14 residues. With V trimmed by 5 bases and J by 6 bases, 3 bases remained unmatched. CDR3 nucleotides: TGTGCCAGCAGCCGGGACAGGGGGTTCAATGAGCAGTTCTTC. It codes for CASSRDRGFNEQFF.

The chain links TRBV5-1 to TRBJ2-3; perhaps D is TRBD1 or TRBD2 (5 bases each). The J call may be mistaken, given a closer DNA end match to TRBJ2-7. CDR3 length: 14 amino acids. In germline, CDR1 is SGHRS, CDR2 YFSETQ. The CDR3 DNA reads as TGCGCCAGCAGCTTGGCCCGGGACCGAGATACGCAGTACTTC. It specifies CASSLARDRDTQYF.

The sample holds one count of this clonotype. This chain links TRBV6-5 with TRBJ2-1, with 7 bases that match TRBD2. V gave up 2 bases and J gave up 1 base; unmatched junction bases: 8. CDR1 is MNHEY, CDR2 SVGAGI, per germline. This CDR3 is built from 17 residues. The CDR3 nucleotides are TGTGCCAGCAGTTACCCGAGGGAGGGCCATTCCTACAATGAGCAGTTCTTC. As protein: CASSYPREGHSYNEQFF.

This clonotype was seen a handful of times. This chain links TRBV10-2 with TRBJ2-5; D may be TRBD2 (7 bases). V was shortened by 7 bases and J by 1 base, with 16 bases between the two germline ends. This CDR3 has 15 amino acids. Germline CDR1 WSHSY, CDR2 SAAADI. CDR3 DNA: TGCGCCAGCAAATATGGGCGGGGGCGCCAAGAGACCCAGTACTTC. Translating gives CASKYGRGRQETQYF.

The chain uses TRBV6-1 and TRBJ2-1; perhaps TRBD1 as D (6 bases). The J call could be wrong; TRBJ2-5 is a better fit for the DNA end. The CDR3 totals 17 residues. Per germline, CDR1 MNHNS and CDR2 SASEGT. The CDR3 sequence: CASSVWMAGASLETQYF. CDR3 nucleotide sequence: TGTGCCAGCAGTGTGTGGATGGCAGGGGCGTCGCTGGAGACCCAGTACTTC.

Concerning this clonotype: Its ends do not fully match the called genes, so a read error is possible. The chain uses TRBV12-3 or TRBV12-4 and TRBJ2-5; TRBD2 matches at 8 bases. This CDR3 contains 14 residues. The CDR3 bases are TGTGCGGGGAGCGGGGGCCGCGGCACAGAGACCCAGTACTTT. Its protein product is CAGSGGRGTETQYF.

This chain uses TRBV7-2 with TRBJ2-2; D possibly matches TRBD1 or TRBD2 (5 bases each). Looked up from germline, CDR1 is SGHTA and CDR2 is FQGNSA. This CDR3 is 16 amino acids long. V shed 2 bases and J shed 7 bases, with 17 bases lying between them. The CDR3 nucleotides read TGTGCCAGCAGCTTAACCGGGGCGGTCCTGGGCGGGGAGCTGTTTTTT. This encodes CASSLTGAVLGGELFF.

The CDR3 DNA reads as TGCGCCAGCCCACCGGGACGGTTATTCTTC. This translates into CASPPGRLFF. V gene TRBV10-1 combines with J gene TRBJ2-1; D tentatively reads TRBD1 or TRBD2 (5 bases each). This CDR3 is 10 amino acids long. Germline V gene data show CDR1 as WNHNN and CDR2 as SYGVQD (reference sequence). V was shortened by 8 bases and J by 16 bases, with 15 bases between the two germline ends.

This clonotype was seen a few times. The chain uses TRBV6-1 and TRBJ2-5, with D hard to call. The better agreement between TRBJ2-7 and the DNA end casts doubt on the J call. Germline V CDR1 and CDR2: MNHNS, SASEGT. The CDR3 consists of 12 residues. CDR3 in amino acids: CASSLDIYEQYF. Here the CDR3 DNA reads TGTGCCAGCAGCCTAGACATTTACGAGCAGTACTTC.

V is TRBV6-1 and J is TRBJ1-6, with a tentative D call TRBD1 (5 bases). The germline CDR1 and CDR2 sequences are MNHNS and SASEGT. Trimming left V 5 bases short and J 11 bases short, with 16 bases between. The CDR3 consists of 14 residues. CDR3 DNA sequence: TGTGCCAGCAGTCCCAGGGAGCCCACGACACCCCTCCACTTT. This translates into CASSPREPTTPLHF.

The sample holds a few counts of this clonotype. The J gene is TRBJ1-2, the V gene TRBV4-1; D not certain. CDR3 length: 12 amino acids. Trimming cost V 0 bases and J 3 bases, with 2 bases left between them. Germline V lookup: CDR1 MGHRA, CDR2 YSYEKL. CDR3 amino acids: CASSQDDYGYTF. The CDR3, as DNA: TGCGCCAGCAGCCAAGACGACTATGGCTACACCTTC.

The rearrangement joins TRBV6-1 to TRBJ2-5; either TRBD1 or TRBD2 may supply D (6 bases each). The J call may be faulty, since TRBJ2-7 better matches the DNA end. The CDR3 runs to 15 residues. Germline V gene sequence: CDR1 MNHNS, CDR2 SASEGT. CDR3 protein: CASSEGGDTTYEQYF. In DNA form, the CDR3 reads TGTGCCAGCAGTGAAGGGGGGGACACCACCTACGAGCAGTACTTC.

In this sample, this clonotype is medium-sized (0.01 to 0.1%). The V call is TRBV6-1, the J call TRBJ2-5; D is undetermined. The CDR3 totals 13 residues. The germline V and J ends were trimmed by 1 base and 2 bases, with 5 bases remaining between them. CDR1 and CDR2 (germline): MNHNS, SASEGT. Here the CDR3 DNA reads TGTGCCAGCAGTGAAGTTTATCAAGAGACCCAGTACTTC. Translation: CASSEVYQETQYF.

This clonotype was found many times. The rearrangement joins TRBV6-1 to TRBJ1-2, with D perhaps matching TRBD1 (5 bases). The V gene's germline CDR1 is MNHNS and CDR2 SASEGT. The CDR3 length is 13 residues. This chain's CDR3 is CATKLGGDLGYTF. CDR3 DNA: TGTGCTACTAAATTGGGCGGGGACCTGGGCTACACCTTC.

On this clonotype itself: A junction boundary mismatches the germline segment, possibly from a read error. The chain carries TRBV6-1 and TRBJ2-3; TRBD2 matches at 9 bases. There are 15 residues in the CDR3. Germline V gives CDR1 MNHNS, CDR2 SASEGT. CDR3 sequence reads: CASSLSGTSTNKQYF. For the CDR3, the DNA is TGTGCCAGCAGCCTCTCCGGGACTAGCACCAATAAGCAGTATTTC.

There are a few counts of this clonotype. This CDR3 reads CASSRHTLANYGYTF. CDR3 DNA sequence: TGTGCCAGCAGTAGACATACTCTAGCTAACTATGGCTACACCTTC. The chain is built from TRBV6-1 and TRBJ1-2, with D hard to call. The germline V gene has CDR1 MNHNS and CDR2 SASEGT. This CDR3 spans 15 amino acids. V lost 5 bases to trimming and J lost 0 bases, with 13 bases between them.

This clonotype was seen only a few times. The rearrangement joins TRBV7-2 to TRBJ2-1; no clear D gene. The end of the DNA fits TRBJ2-5 better, so the J call may be wrong. The germline V gene encodes CDR1 SGHTA and CDR2 FQGNSA. The CDR3 is made up of 12 amino acids. CDR3 coding DNA: TGTGCCAGCAGCATACCCCCAGGGACCCAGTACTTC. Translated: CASSIPPGTQYF.